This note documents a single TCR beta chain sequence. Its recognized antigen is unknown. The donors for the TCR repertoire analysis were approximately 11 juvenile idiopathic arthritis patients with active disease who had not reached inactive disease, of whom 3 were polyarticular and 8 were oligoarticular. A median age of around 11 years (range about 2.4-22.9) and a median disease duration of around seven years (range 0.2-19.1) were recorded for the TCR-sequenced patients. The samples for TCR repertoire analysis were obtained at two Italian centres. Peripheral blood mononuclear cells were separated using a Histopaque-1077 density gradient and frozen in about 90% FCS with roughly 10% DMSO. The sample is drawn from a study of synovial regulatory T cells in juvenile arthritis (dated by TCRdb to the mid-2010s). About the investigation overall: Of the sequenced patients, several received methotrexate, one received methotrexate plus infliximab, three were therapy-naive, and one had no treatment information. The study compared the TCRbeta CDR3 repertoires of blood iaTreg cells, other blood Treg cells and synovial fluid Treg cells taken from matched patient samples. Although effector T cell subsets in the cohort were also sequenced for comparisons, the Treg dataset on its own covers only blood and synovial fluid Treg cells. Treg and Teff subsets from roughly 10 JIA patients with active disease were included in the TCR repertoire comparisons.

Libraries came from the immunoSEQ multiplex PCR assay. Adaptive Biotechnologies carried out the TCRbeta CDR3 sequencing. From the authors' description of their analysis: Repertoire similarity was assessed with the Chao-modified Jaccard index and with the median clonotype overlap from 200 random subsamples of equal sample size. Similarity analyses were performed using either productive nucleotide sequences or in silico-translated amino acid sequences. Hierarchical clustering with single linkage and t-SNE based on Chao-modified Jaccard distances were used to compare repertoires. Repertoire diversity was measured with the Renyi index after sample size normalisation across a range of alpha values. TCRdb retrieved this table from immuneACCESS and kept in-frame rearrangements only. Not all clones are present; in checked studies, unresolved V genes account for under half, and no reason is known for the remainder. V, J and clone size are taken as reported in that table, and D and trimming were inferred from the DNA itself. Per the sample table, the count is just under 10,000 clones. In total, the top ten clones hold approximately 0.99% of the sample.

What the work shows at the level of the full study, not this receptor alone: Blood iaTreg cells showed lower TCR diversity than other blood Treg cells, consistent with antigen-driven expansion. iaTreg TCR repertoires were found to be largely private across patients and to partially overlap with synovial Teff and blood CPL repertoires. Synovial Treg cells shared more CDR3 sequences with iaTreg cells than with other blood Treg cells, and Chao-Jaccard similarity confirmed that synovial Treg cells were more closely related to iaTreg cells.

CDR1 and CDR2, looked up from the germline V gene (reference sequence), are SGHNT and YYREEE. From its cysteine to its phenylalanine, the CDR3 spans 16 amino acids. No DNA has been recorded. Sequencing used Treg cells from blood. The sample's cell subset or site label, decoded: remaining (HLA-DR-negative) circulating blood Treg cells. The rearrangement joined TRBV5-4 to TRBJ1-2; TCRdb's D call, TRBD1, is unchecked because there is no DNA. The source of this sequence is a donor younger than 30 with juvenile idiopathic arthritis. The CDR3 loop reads CASSSLGQGPSYGYTF.